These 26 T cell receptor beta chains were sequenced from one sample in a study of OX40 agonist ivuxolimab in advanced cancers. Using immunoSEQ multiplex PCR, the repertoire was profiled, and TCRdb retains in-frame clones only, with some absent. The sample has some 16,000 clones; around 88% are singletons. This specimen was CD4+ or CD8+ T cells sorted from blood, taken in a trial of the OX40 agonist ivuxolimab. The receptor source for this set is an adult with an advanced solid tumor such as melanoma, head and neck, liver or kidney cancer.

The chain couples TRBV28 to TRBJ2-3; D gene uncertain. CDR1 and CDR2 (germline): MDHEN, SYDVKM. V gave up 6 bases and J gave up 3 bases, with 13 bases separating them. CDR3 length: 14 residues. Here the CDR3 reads CASSPGARTDTQYF. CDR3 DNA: TGTGCCAGCAGCCCCGGTGCGCGGACAGATACGCAGTATTTT.

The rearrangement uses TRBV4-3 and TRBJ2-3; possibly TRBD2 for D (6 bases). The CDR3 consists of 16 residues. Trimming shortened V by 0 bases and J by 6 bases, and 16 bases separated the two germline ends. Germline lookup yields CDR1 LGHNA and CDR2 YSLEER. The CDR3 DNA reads TGCGCCAGCAGCCAAGAGGGGTCAGGTGGAGGGGATACGCAGTATTTT. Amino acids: CASSQEGSGGGDTQYF.

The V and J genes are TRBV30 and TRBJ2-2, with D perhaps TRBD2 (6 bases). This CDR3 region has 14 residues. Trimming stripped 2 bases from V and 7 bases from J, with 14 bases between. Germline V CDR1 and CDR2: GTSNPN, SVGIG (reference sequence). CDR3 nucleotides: TGTGCCTGGAGTCCGGGACTCGCGGTCGGGGAGCTGTTTTTT. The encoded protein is CAWSPGLAVGELFF.

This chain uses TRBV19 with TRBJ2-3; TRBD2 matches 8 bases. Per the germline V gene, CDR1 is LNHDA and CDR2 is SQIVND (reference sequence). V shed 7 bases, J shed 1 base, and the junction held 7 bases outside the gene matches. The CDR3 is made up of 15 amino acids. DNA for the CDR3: TGTGCCAGTAACCGGGGAGCGGGGGGCACAGATACGCAGTATTTT. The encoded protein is CASNRGAGGTDTQYF. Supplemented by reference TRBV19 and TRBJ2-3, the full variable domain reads DGGITQSPKYLFRKEGQNVTLSCEQNLNHDAMYWYRQDPGQGLRLIYYSQIVNDFQKGDIAEGYSVSREKKESFPLTVTSAQKNPTAFYLCASNRGAGGTDTQYFGPGTRLTVL.

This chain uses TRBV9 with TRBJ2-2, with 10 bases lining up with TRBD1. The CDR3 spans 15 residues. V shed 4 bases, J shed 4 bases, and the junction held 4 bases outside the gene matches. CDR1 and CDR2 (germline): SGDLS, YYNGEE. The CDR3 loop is CASSTGQGTTGELFF. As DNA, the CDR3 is TGTGCCAGCAGCACGGGACAGGGGACCACCGGGGAGCTGTTTTTT.

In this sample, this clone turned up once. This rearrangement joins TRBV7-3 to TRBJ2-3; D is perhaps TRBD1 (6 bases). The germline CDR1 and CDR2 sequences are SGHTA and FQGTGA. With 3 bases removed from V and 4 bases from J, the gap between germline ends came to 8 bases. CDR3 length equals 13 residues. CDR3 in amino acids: CASSFTGPDTQYF. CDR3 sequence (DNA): TGTGCCAGCAGCTTCACAGGGCCAGATACGCAGTATTTT.

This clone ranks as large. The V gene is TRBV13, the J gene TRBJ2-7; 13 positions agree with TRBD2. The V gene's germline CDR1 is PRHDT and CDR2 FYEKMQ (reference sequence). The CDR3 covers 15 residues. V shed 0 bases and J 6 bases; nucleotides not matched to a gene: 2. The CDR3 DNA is TGTGCCAGCAGCTTAGGACTAGCGGGAGGGCCCGAGCAGTACTTC. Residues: CASSLGLAGGPEQYF.

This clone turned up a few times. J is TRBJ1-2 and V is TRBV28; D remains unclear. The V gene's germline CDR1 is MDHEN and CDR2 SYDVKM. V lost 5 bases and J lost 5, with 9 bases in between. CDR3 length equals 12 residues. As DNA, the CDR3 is TGTGCCAGCAGTGAGGGAGAGTATGGCTACACCTTC. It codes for CASSEGEYGYTF.

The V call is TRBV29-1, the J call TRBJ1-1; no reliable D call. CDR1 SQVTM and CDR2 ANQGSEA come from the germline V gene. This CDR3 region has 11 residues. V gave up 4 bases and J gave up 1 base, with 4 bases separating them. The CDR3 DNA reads TGCAGCGTTGCCAGGAACACTGAAGCTTTCTTT. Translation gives CSVARNTEAFF.

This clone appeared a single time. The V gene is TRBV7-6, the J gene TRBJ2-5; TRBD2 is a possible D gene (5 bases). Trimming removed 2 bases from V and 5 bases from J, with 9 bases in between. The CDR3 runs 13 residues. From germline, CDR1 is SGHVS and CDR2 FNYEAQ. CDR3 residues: CASSLRGYETQYF. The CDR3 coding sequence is TGTGCCAGCAGCTTACGGGGTTACGAGACCCAGTACTTC.

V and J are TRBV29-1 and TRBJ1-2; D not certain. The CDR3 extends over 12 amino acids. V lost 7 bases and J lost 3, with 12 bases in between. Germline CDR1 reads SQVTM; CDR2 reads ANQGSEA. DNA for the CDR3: TGCAGCGGTAAAACGTCAGACTATGGCTACACCTTC. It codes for CSGKTSDYGYTF. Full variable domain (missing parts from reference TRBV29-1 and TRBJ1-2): SAVISQKPSRDICQRGTSLTIQCQVDSQVTMMFWYRQQPGQSLTLIATANQGSEATYESGFVIDKFPISRPNLTFSTLTVSNMSPEDSSIYLCSGKTSDYGYTFGSGTRLTVV.

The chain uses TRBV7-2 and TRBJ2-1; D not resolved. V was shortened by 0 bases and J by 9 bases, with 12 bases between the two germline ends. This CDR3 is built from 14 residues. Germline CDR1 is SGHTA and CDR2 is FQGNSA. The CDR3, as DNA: TGTGCCAGCAGCTTAGCCCCCCCCACACTTGAGCAGTTCTTC. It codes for CASSLAPPTLEQFF.

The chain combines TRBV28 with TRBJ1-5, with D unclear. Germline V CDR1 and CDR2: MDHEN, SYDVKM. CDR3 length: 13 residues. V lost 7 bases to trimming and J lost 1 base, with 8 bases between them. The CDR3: CASTLDSNQPQHF. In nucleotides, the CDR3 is TGTGCCAGCACTCTGGACAGCAATCAGCCCCAGCATTTT.

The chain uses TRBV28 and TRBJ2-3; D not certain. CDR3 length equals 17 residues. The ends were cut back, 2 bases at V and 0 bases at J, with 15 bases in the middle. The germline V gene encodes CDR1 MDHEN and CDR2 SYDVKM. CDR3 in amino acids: CASSLPLTGTSTDTQYF. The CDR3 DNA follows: TGTGCCAGCAGTTTACCACTGACTGGAACTAGCACAGATACGCAGTATTTT.

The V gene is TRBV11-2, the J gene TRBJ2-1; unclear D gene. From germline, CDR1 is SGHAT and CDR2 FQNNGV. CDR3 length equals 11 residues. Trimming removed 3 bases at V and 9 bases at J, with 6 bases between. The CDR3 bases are TGTGCCAGCAGCTTGTATGGTGAGCAGTTCTTC. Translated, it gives CASSLYGEQFF.

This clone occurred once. CDR3 protein: CASSQDRGRQGRETQYF. The CDR3 region has the DNA TGTGCCAGCAGCCAAGACAGAGGGCGGCAGGGGAGGGAGACCCAGTACTTC. This chain uses TRBV4-2 with TRBJ2-5; D may match TRBD1 or TRBD2 (6 bases each). Trimming cost V 0 bases and J 5 bases, with 19 bases left between them. Germline V gives CDR1 LGHNA, CDR2 YNFKEQ. This CDR3 comprises 17 residues.

DNA for the CDR3: TGTGCCAGCAGTTTACCCCTGACAGGGGGCGATTCACCCCTCCACTTT. Protein sequence: CASSLPLTGGDSPLHF. The V gene is TRBV28, the J gene TRBJ1-6; 10 nucleotides align to TRBD1. The length of the CDR3 is 16 residues. J gave up 8 bases and V 2 bases, and 6 bases lay outside the gene matches. The germline gives CDR1 MDHEN, CDR2 SYDVKM. Full variable domain (remainder filled in from reference TRBV28 and TRBJ1-6): DVKVTQSSRYLVKRTGEKVFLECVQDMDHENMFWYRQDPGLGLRLIYFSYDVKMKEKGDIPEGYSVSREKKERFSLILESASTNQTSMYLCASSLPLTGGDSPLHFGNGTRLTVT.

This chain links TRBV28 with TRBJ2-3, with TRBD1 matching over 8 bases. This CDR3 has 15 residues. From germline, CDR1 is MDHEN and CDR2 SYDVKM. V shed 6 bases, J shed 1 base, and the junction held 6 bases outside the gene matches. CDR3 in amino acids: CASSPGGAGTDTQYF. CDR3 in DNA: TGTGCCAGCAGCCCAGGGGGCGCTGGCACAGATACGCAGTATTTT.

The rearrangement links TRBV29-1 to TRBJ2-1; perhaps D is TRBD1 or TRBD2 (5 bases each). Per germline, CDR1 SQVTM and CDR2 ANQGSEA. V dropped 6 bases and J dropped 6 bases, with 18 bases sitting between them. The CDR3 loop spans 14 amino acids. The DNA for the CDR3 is TGCAGCGTCCGCCGGGACCCAAGCGCCAATGAGCAGTTCTTC. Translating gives CSVRRDPSANEQFF.

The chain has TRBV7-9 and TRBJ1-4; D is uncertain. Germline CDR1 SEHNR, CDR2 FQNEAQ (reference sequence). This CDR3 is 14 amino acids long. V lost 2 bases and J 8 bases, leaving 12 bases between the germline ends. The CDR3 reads CASSLSSLGEKLFF. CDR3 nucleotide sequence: TGTGCCAGCAGCTTATCTTCTCTTGGGGAAAAACTGTTTTTT. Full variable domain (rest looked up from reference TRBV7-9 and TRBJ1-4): DTGVSQNPRHKITKRGQNVTFRCDPISEHNRLYWYRQTLGQGPEFLTYFQNEAQLEKSRLLSDRFSAERPKGSFSTLEIQRTEQGDSAMYLCASSLSSLGEKLFFGSGTQLSVL.

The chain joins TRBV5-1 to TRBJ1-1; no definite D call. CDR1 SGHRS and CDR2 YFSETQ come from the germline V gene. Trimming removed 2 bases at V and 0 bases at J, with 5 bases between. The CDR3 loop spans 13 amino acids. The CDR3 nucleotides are TGCGCCAGCAGCTTTATGGTGAACACTGAAGCTTTCTTT. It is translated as CASSFMVNTEAFF.

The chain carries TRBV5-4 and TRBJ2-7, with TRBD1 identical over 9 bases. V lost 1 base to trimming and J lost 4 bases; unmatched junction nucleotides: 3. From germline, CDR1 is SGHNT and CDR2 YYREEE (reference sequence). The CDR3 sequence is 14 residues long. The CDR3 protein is CASSLSTGGYEQYF. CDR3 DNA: TGTGCCAGCAGCTTGTCGACAGGGGGATACGAGCAGTACTTC.

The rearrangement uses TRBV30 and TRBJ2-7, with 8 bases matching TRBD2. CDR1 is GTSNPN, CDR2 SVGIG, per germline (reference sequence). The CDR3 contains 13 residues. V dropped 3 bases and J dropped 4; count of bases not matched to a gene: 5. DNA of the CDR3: TGTGCCTGGAGCGGGAGGGCCAATTACGAGCAGTACTTC. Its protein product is CAWSGRANYEQYF.

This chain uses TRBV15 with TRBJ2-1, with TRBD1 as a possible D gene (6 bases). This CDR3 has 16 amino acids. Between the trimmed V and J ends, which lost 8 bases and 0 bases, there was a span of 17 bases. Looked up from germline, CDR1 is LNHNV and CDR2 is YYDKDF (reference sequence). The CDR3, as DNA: TGTGCCACCGCGGTAGGGGGATCGAGCTCCTACAATGAGCAGTTCTTC. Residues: CATAVGGSSSYNEQFF.

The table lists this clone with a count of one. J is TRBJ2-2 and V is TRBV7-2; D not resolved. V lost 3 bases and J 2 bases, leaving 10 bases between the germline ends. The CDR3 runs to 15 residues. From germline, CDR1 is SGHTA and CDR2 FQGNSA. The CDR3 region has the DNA TGTGCCAGCAGCTTTAGTGGGCTTAACACCGGGGAGCTGTTTTTT. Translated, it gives CASSFSGLNTGELFF.

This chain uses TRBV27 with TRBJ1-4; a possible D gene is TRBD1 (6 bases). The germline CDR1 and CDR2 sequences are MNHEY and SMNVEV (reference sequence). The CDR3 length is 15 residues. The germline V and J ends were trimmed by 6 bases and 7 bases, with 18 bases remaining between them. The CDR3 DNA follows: TGTGCCAGCAGAGGGCGGGGGGCATATGGTGAAAAACTGTTTTTT. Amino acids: CASRGRGAYGEKLFF.